Listed here are 11 T cell receptor beta chains from one sample, sequenced in a study of OX40 agonist ivuxolimab in advanced cancers. Library preparation was by the immunoSEQ multiplex PCR assay. TCRdb limited this immuneACCESS table to in-frame rearrangements with V and J called. A share of clones is missing; checked studies link under half to unresolved V genes, and the rest is unexplained. This sample lists about 51,000 clones; approximately 83% were detected once. The ten most abundant clones make up 3% to 3.5% of the sample. Material: CD4+ or CD8+ T cells sorted from blood, obtained in a trial of the OX40 agonist ivuxolimab. The receptors stem from an adult with an advanced solid tumor such as melanoma, head and neck, liver or kidney cancer.

J is TRBJ1-1 and V is TRBV10-3; 7 bases align to TRBD1. Germline V gives CDR1 ENHRY, CDR2 SYGVKD. V shed 6 bases and J 3 bases; nucleotides not matched to a gene: 10. The CDR3 runs to 15 residues. CDR3 residues: CAIRKQGLGDTEAFF. CDR3 nucleotide sequence: TGTGCCATCAGGAAACAGGGGCTTGGGGACACTGAAGCTTTCTTT.

The rearrangement uses TRBV19 and TRBJ2-6; 12 bases line up with TRBD2. Germline V gives CDR1 LNHDA, CDR2 SQIVND (reference sequence). The trim removed 7 bases at V and 2 bases at J, leaving 3 bases unmatched. The CDR3 consists of 16 residues. As DNA, the CDR3 is TGTGCCAGTAACCTAGCGGGGGGGCCTGGGGCCAACGTCCTGACTTTC. Translation: CASNLAGGPGANVLTF.

The V call is TRBV2, the J call TRBJ2-5; TRBD2 matches 8 bases. CDR1 and CDR2 from the germline V gene are SNHLY and FYNNEI. V gave up 0 bases and J gave up 5 bases; unmatched junction bases: 11. The CDR3 has 17 amino acids. The CDR3 loop is CASSEAEGGGGRETQYF. CDR3 in DNA: TGTGCCAGCAGTGAAGCGGAAGGTGGCGGGGGGAGGGAGACCCAGTACTTC.

The chain employs TRBV6-1 and TRBJ2-3, with D perhaps TRBD1 (6 bases). CDR1 and CDR2 (germline): MNHNS, SASEGT. V lost 6 bases to trimming and J lost 2 bases, with 15 bases between them. The CDR3 contains 15 residues. CDR3 in DNA: TGTGCCAGCAGCAAAAAGAGGGACATCACAGATACGCAGTATTTT. Translating it yields CASSKKRDITDTQYF.

The chain carries TRBV6-5 and TRBJ1-6; D not resolved. Trimming shortened V by 6 bases and J by 3 bases, and 12 bases separated the two germline ends. Germline loops: CDR1 MNHEY, CDR2 SVGAGI. The length of the CDR3 is 15 residues. CDR3 in amino acids: CASRAGKNYNSPLHF. The CDR3 region has the DNA TGTGCCAGCAGAGCGGGGAAGAACTATAATTCACCCCTCCACTTT.

As for this clone: Within the sample, other DNA sequences also encode this same CDR3. The chain recombines TRBV7-3 with TRBJ1-1; D may be TRBD1 (6 bases). The CDR3 has 13 amino acids. CDR1 and CDR2 from the germline V gene are SGHTA and FQGTGA. The V end lost 6 bases, the J end lost 1 base, and 9 bases lay between the germline ends. CDR3 bases: TGTGCCAGCAGTACGGACAGGAACACTGAAGCTTTCTTT. Its translation: CASSTDRNTEAFF.

This sequence joins TRBV4-2 and TRBJ2-5; tentative D call: TRBD2 (5 bases). Between the trimmed V and J ends, which lost 1 base and 1 base, there was a span of 19 bases. This CDR3 spans 18 amino acids. Germline V gene data show CDR1 as LGHNA and CDR2 as YNFKEQ. CDR3 loop: CASSQGIRAKGGQETQYF. The CDR3 DNA reads as TGTGCCAGCAGCCAAGGTATCCGGGCCAAAGGAGGCCAAGAGACCCAGTACTTC.

This clone has only a few counts. V gene TRBV19 combines with J gene TRBJ2-1; the D call may be TRBD1 or TRBD2 (6 bases each). The CDR3 extends over 16 amino acids. Trimming cost V 3 bases and J 4 bases, with 16 bases left between them. Germline values: CDR1 LNHDA, CDR2 SQIVND (reference sequence). As DNA, the CDR3 is TGTGCCAGTAGTATGTGGGGGGCCCGCGATTACAATGAGCAGTTCTTC. This gives the protein CASSMWGARDYNEQFF.

The rearrangement links TRBV10-3 to TRBJ2-7, with D possibly being TRBD2 (7 bases). This CDR3 has 13 residues. Trimming stripped 8 bases from V and 1 base from J, with 12 bases between. Per germline, CDR1 ENHRY and CDR2 SYGVKD. Written as DNA, the CDR3 is TGTGCCATCGGGGGGGACACTTCCTACGAGCAGTACTTC. Translating it yields CAIGGDTSYEQYF.

CDR3: CASSVASGVGQGALEQYF. The CDR3 DNA reads as TGTGCCAGCAGCGTAGCAAGCGGTGTCGGACAGGGGGCTCTCGAGCAGTACTTC. This chain links TRBV9 with TRBJ2-7, with 11 nucleotides matching TRBD1. Germline V lookup: CDR1 SGDLS, CDR2 YYNGEE. J gave up 6 bases and V 0 bases, and 14 bases lay outside the gene matches. This CDR3 region has 18 residues.

This sequence joins TRBV5-4 and TRBJ2-2, with TRBD2 matching over 14 bases. J lost 0 bases, V lost 4 bases, and 5 bases had no gene match. The CDR3 covers 18 residues. The germline V gene encodes CDR1 SGHNT and CDR2 YYREEE (reference sequence). Here the CDR3 DNA reads TGTGCCAGCAGCCCCGGACTAGCGGGGGGTTCGAACACCGGGGAGCTGTTTTTT. Translating gives CASSPGLAGGSNTGELFF.